A selection of T cell receptor beta chains follows, all from one sample in a study of T cell changes during pregnancy in multiple sclerosis. Sequencing was performed with immunoSEQ multiplex PCR; in TCRdb, only in-frame clones are kept and a portion is missing. In the table there are about 60,000 clones, 80% to 95% of which are singletons. The input for sequencing was CD8+ T cells from peripheral blood mononuclear cells, taken in the second trimester of pregnancy. Receptor source: a female donor with multiple sclerosis, enrolled in a pregnancy study. CDR3s include the opening cysteine and the closing phenylalanine or tryptophan. Each record gives: clone size, J gene, V gene, D gene, CDR3 protein, CDR3 DNA. D genes are given only for firm matches. A row's size may be missing; if present it is once, few, many or a size class.

abundance: NA; j_gene: TRBJ2-3; v_gene: TRBV28; d_gene: NA; CDR3aa: CASSPSPDTQYF; CDR3nt: TGTGCCAGCAGCCCTTCCCCAGATACGCAGTATTTT
abundance: once; j_gene: TRBJ2-7; v_gene: TRBV7-9; d_gene: TRBD2; CDR3aa: CASSGLAGSYEQYF; CDR3nt: TGTGCCAGCAGCGGACTAGCGGGATCCTACGAGCAGTACTTC
abundance: NA; j_gene: TRBJ2-1; v_gene: TRBV15; d_gene: NA; CDR3aa: CATSRAWEAPLYNEQFF; CDR3nt: TGTGCCACCAGCAGAGCCTGGGAGGCCCCCCTTTACAATGAGCAGTTCTTC
abundance: NA; j_gene: TRBJ1-2; v_gene: TRBV5-6; d_gene: TRBD1; CDR3aa: CASSVTGQGPYGYTF; CDR3nt: TGTGCCAGCAGCGTTACGGGACAGGGTCCATATGGCTACACCTTC
abundance: NA; j_gene: TRBJ2-3; v_gene: TRBV7-9; d_gene: TRBD2; CDR3aa: CASSLLGLAVADTQYF; CDR3nt: TGTGCCAGCAGCTTATTGGGACTAGCGGTGGCAGATACGCAGTATTTT
abundance: few; j_gene: TRBJ2-1; v_gene: TRBV7-9; d_gene: TRBD2; CDR3aa: CASSFASSGDRPGEQFF; CDR3nt: TGTGCCAGCAGCTTTGCCTCTAGCGGAGACCGACCGGGTGAGCAGTTCTTC
abundance: once; j_gene: TRBJ2-7; v_gene: TRBV15; d_gene: NA; CDR3aa: CATSRVTGLWDEQYF; CDR3nt: TGTGCCACCAGCAGAGTCACAGGCCTCTGGGACGAGCAGTACTTC
abundance: once; j_gene: TRBJ1-1; v_gene: TRBV28; d_gene: NA; CDR3aa: CASSPLFGGLNTEAFF; CDR3nt: TGTGCCAGCAGTCCCCTTTTTGGGGGCCTTAACACTGAAGCTTTCTTT
abundance: NA; j_gene: TRBJ2-5; v_gene: TRBV7-9; d_gene: TRBD2; CDR3aa: CASSLWTSVGTQYF; CDR3nt: TGTGCCAGCAGCTTATGGACTAGCGTGGGGACCCAGTACTTC
abundance: few; j_gene: TRBJ1-2; v_gene: TRBV19; d_gene: NA; CDR3aa: CASNAGTLGYTF; CDR3nt: TGTGCCAGTAATGCGGGTACTCTCGGCTACACCTTC
abundance: once; j_gene: TRBJ2-7; v_gene: TRBV9; d_gene: TRBD1; CDR3aa: CASSVGQVGIYEQYF; CDR3nt: TGTGCCAGCAGCGTCGGACAGGTCGGCATCTACGAGCAGTACTTC
abundance: NA; j_gene: TRBJ1-1; v_gene: TRBV5-1; d_gene: TRBD1; CDR3aa: CASSLQGRTEAFF; CDR3nt: TGCGCCAGCAGCCTACAGGGGAGAACTGAAGCTTTCTTT
abundance: NA; j_gene: TRBJ1-2; v_gene: TRBV7-6; d_gene: TRBD1; CDR3aa: CASSLGRGDYGYTF; CDR3nt: TGTGCCAGCAGCTTGGGCAGGGGGGACTATGGCTACACCTTC
abundance: NA; j_gene: TRBJ2-7; v_gene: TRBV2; d_gene: NA; CDR3aa: CASSGTYF; CDR3nt: TGTGCCAGCAGTGGGACTTACTTC
abundance: NA; j_gene: TRBJ1-2; v_gene: TRBV7-9; d_gene: NA; CDR3aa: CASSSGTYGYTF; CDR3nt: TGTGCCAGCAGTTCGGGGACATATGGCTACACCTTC
abundance: NA; j_gene: TRBJ2-7; v_gene: TRBV2; d_gene: TRBD2; CDR3aa: CASSYGGSSYEQYF; CDR3nt: TGTGCCAGCAGCTACGGGGGGAGCTCCTACGAGCAGTACTTC
abundance: NA; j_gene: TRBJ1-2; v_gene: TRBV29-1; d_gene: TRBD1; CDR3aa: CSVTGGSDYGYTF; CDR3nt: TGCAGCGTAACAGGGGGCTCGGACTATGGCTACACCTTC
abundance: NA; j_gene: TRBJ1-2; v_gene: TRBV7-6; d_gene: TRBD1; CDR3aa: CASEGAMGNYGYTF; CDR3nt: TGTGCCAGCGAGGGGGCAATGGGAAACTATGGCTACACCTTC
abundance: NA; j_gene: TRBJ2-2; v_gene: TRBV7-9; d_gene: NA; CDR3aa: CASSRQSGELFF; CDR3nt: TGTGCCAGCAGCAGACAATCCGGGGAGCTGTTTTTT
abundance: NA; j_gene: TRBJ2-2; v_gene: TRBV7-2; d_gene: TRBD1; CDR3aa: CATRDRAITGELFF; CDR3nt: TGTGCCACCCGGGACAGGGCAATAACCGGGGAGCTGTTTTTT
abundance: NA; j_gene: TRBJ1-1; v_gene: TRBV30; d_gene: NA; CDR3aa: CAWSPSQGTEAFF; CDR3nt: TGTGCCTGGAGCCCTTCTCAGGGTACTGAAGCTTTCTTT
abundance: once; j_gene: TRBJ2-5; v_gene: TRBV5-4; d_gene: TRBD2; CDR3aa: CASSLSGRAGETQYF; CDR3nt: TGTGCCAGCAGCTTGAGCGGGAGGGCCGGGGAGACCCAGTACTTC